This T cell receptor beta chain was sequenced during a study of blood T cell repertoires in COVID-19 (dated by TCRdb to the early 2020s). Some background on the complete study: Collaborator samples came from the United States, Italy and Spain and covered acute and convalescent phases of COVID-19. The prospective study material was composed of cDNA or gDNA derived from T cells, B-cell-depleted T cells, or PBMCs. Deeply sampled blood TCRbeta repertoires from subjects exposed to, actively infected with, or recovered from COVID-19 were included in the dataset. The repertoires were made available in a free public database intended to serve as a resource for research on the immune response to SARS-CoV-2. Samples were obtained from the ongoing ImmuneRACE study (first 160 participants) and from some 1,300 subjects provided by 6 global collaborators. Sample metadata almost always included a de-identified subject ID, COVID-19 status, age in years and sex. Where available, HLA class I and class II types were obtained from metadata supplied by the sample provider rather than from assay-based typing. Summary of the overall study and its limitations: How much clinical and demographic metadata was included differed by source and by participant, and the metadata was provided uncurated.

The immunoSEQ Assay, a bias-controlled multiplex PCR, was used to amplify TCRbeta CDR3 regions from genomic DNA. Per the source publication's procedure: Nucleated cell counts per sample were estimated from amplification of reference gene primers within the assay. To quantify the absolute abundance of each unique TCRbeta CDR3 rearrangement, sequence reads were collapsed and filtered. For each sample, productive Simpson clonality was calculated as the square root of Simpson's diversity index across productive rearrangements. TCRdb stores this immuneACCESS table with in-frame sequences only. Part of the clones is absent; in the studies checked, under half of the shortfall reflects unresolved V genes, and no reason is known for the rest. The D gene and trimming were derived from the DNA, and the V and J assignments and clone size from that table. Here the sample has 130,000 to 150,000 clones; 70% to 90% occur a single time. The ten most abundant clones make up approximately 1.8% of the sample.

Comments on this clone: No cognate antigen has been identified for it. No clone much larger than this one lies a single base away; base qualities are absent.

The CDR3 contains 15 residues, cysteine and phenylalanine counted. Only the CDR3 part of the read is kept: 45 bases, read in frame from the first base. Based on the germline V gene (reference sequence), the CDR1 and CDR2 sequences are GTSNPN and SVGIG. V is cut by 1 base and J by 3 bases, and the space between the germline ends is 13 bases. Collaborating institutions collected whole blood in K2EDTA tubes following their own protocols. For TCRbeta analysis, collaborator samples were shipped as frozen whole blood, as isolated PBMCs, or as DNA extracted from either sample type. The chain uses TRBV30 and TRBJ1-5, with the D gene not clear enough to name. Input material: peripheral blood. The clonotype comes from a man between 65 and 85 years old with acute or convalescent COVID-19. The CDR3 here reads CAWSDQSISNQPQHF. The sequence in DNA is TGTGCCTGGAGTGATCAGTCCATTTCCAATCAGCCCCAGCATTTT.